This TCR beta chain stems from a study of shared clonotypes between healthy human individuals. Overall study: CD4 naive and memory got three plates each, CD8 naive two, CD8 memory one.

CDR1 and CDR2 (germline): SGHRS, YFSETQ. The CDR3 loop spans 14 amino acids. The V and J ends lost 4 bases and 2 bases respectively, with 10 bases between them. Here immunoSEQ multiplex PCR was the method, and the copy in TCRdb shows in-frame clones only, minus some. Of under 2.5 million clones in the sample, approximately 90% were seen once. The study enrolled healthy HIV-negative adults without recent acute infections or vaccinations as donors. Splitting the CD4+ cells yielded a CD45RA+ naive subset and a CD45RA-negative memory subset. With respect to this clone: Other nucleotide sequences in the sample specify the same CDR3.

The gene calls are TRBV5-1 and TRBJ1-5; D not certain. This sequence was found in a man aged 18 to 29 in good health. Some clones in this sample may be carry-over from other donors' samples. The sample taken for sequencing was naive CD4+ T cells from PBMCs. This sample's subset: CD45RA+ positively selected. The CDR3 DNA sequence: TGCGCCAGCAGCCCTGACCCGGGCAATCAGCCCCAGCATTTT. It translates to CASSPDPGNQPQHF.